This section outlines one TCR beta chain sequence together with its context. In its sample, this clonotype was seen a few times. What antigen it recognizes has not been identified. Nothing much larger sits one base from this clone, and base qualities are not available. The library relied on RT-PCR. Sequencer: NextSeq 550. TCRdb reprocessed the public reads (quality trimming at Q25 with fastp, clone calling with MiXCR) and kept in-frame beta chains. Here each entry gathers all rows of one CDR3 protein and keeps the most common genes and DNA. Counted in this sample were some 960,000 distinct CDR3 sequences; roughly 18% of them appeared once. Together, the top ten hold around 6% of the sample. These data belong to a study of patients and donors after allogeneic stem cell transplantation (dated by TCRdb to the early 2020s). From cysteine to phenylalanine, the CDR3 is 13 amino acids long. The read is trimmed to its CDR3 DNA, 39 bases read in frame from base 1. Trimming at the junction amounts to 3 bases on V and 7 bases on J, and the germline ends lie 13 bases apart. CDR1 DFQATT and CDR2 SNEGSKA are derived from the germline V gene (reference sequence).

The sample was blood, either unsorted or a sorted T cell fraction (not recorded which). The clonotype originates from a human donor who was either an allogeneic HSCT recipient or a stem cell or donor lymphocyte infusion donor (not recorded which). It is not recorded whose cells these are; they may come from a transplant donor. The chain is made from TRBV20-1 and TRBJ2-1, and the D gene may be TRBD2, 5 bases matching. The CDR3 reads CSASKARENEQFF. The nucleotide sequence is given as TGCAGTGCTAGTAAAGCGAGGGAAAATGAGCAGTTCTTC.